This TCR beta chain was identified during a study of CD8+CD57+ T cells in acquired aplastic anemia. This clonotype appeared many times. The CDR3 is 15 residues long. Germline CDR1 is SGHNT and CDR2 is YENEEA. Trimming took off 6 bases at V and 3 bases at J, with 18 bases between the two ends. Genomic DNA acted as the template from which TCR beta VDJ combination and CDR3 sequence profiling were carried out. TCRdb reprocessed the reads with MiXCR, giving one entry per CDR3 protein. The repertoire holds some 200,000 distinct CDR3 sequences, with 61% as singletons. The material sequenced was sorted CD4+, CD8+, or CD8+CD57+ T cells (not recorded which) from PBMCs. The chain has TRBV11-3 and TRBJ2-7; D may match TRBD1 or TRBD2 (7 bases each). The TCR sequence derives from a human donor in good health. The CDR3 bases are TGTGCCAGCAGAACCAAACAGGGGACTAACTACGAGCAGTACTTC. Encoded protein: CASRTKQGTNYEQYF.